Presented here are 14 T cell receptor beta chains from one specimen sequenced in a study of cytomegalovirus exposure and HLA in healthy donors (dated by TCRdb to 2015 to 2018). The library relied on the immunoSEQ multiplex PCR assay. The clones in this table, taken by TCRdb from immuneACCESS, are in-frame only. Not every clone is retained; where verified, under half of the shortfall comes from an unresolved V gene, and the cause of the rest is unknown. The sample records 130,000 to 150,000 clones, approximately 90% of which are singletons. The top ten constitute approximately 0.7% of the sample. The specimen was PBMCs. The receptors stem from a young man in good health and CMV-seronegative.

This sequence joins TRBV2 and TRBJ2-1, with D perhaps TRBD1 (5 bases). The germline V gene has CDR1 SNHLY and CDR2 FYNNEI. This CDR3 is 11 amino acids long. V was pared by 6 bases and J by 8 bases, with 8 bases between. CDR3 nucleotides: TGTGCCAGCAGGGGGCTCGATGAGCAGTTCTTC. Its protein product is CASRGLDEQFF.

The genes are TRBV25-1 and TRBJ2-4, with D possibly TRBD2 on 6 matching bases. Germline V lookup: CDR1 MGHDK, CDR2 SYGVNS. The CDR3 length is 16 residues. V was cut by 0 bases and J by 1 base, with 10 bases left in between. The CDR3 nucleotides read TGTGCCAGCAGTGAATATAGCGGAAAGGCCAAAAACATTCAGTACTTC. Its protein product is CASSEYSGKAKNIQYF.

This sequence joins TRBV21-1 and TRBJ2-2; the table's D call TRBD2 went unverified against the DNA. TRBV21-1 is annotated as a pseudogene. The CDR3 totals 21 residues. CDR3 bases: TGTGCCAGCAGCTCCCGGGTGGGGCTAGCGGGAGGGCCGTTAGGCACCGGGGAGCTGTTTTTT. Its protein is CASSSRVGLAGGPLGTGELFF.

The genes are TRBV5-1 and TRBJ1-1; 10 positions agree with TRBD1. CDR1 and CDR2 from the germline V gene are SGHRS and YFSETQ. This CDR3 region has 18 residues. J was trimmed by 3 bases and V by 3 bases; bases with no gene match: 14. CDR3 in amino acids: CASSSQVGDRGLDTEAFF. CDR3 coding DNA: TGCGCCAGCAGCTCCCAGGTCGGGGACAGGGGACTTGACACTGAAGCTTTCTTT.

The CDR3 DNA reads TGTGCCAGCAGTTACGGGGACATACGCTACGAGCAGTACTTC. Protein: CASSYGDIRYEQYF. The chain uses TRBV6-5 and TRBJ2-7; a weak D match, TRBD1 (6 bases). Trimming removed 2 bases at V and 3 bases at J, with 11 bases between. Germline V gene data show CDR1 as MNHEY and CDR2 as SVGAGI. The CDR3 contains 14 residues.

The V and J genes are TRBV19 and TRBJ2-2; no firm D call. V shed 10 bases and J shed 2 bases, with 11 bases lying between them. CDR3 length: 13 residues. The germline CDR1 and CDR2 sequences are LNHDA and SQIVND (reference sequence). CDR3 nucleotides: TGTGCCACCCCGACTGGAAACACCGGGGAGCTGTTTTTT. Translating gives CATPTGNTGELFF.

The rearrangement uses TRBV5-4 and TRBJ1-4, with 7 bases fitting TRBD1. Unmatched junction bases numbered 4, after V lost 0 bases and J lost 2 bases. The CDR3 consists of 16 residues. The germline V gene encodes CDR1 SGHNT and CDR2 YYREEE (reference sequence). The CDR3 region has the DNA TGTGCCAGCAGCTTGGAGGGGGCAGGGACTAATGAAAAACTGTTTTTT. This gives the protein CASSLEGAGTNEKLFF.

This clone was seen just once. The J gene is TRBJ1-1, the V gene TRBV19; tentatively, D is TRBD1 (5 bases). The germline V gene has CDR1 LNHDA and CDR2 SQIVND (reference sequence). This CDR3 contains 14 residues. The V end was cut by 3 bases, the J end by 1 base, with 9 bases between. This CDR3 is CASSIGHRNTEAFF. CDR3 bases: TGTGCCAGTAGTATCGGACACAGGAACACTGAAGCTTTCTTT.

This chain uses TRBV9 with TRBJ2-3, with TRBD1 identical over 7 bases. CDR1 and CDR2 (germline): SGDLS, YYNGEE. Trimming at V came to 3 bases and at J to 3 bases, leaving 7 bases not matched to a gene. The CDR3 is 15 amino acids. CDR3 nucleotides: TGTGCCAGCAGCGCATTCGTACAGGGGACAGATACGCAGTATTTT. Encoded protein: CASSAFVQGTDTQYF. The variable domain in full, with the rest retrieved from reference TRBV9 and TRBJ2-3, is DSGVTQTPKHLITATGQRVTLRCSPRSGDLSVYWYQQSLDQGLQFLIQYYNGEERAKGNILERFSAQQFPDLHSELNLSSLELGDSALYFCASSAFVQGTDTQYFGPGTRLTVL.

The CDR3 region is CASTPTGENSNQPQHF. CDR3 nucleotides: TGTGCCAGCACCCCAACAGGAGAGAATAGCAATCAGCCCCAGCATTTT. The chain joins TRBV6-4 to TRBJ1-5; tentatively, D is TRBD1 (5 bases). The CDR3 is made up of 16 amino acids. The germline gives CDR1 MRHNA, CDR2 SNTAGT. Trimming left V 7 bases short and J 0 bases short, with 16 bases between.

This chain uses TRBV6-6 with TRBJ2-2; maybe TRBD2 (5 bases). Trimming took 5 bases from V and 5 from J, leaving 18 bases between them. In germline, CDR1 is MNHNY, CDR2 SVGAGI (reference sequence). The CDR3 is 16 amino acids. The CDR3 bases are TGTGCCAGCAGTAGGGAGCTAGCATTGGATACCGGGGAGCTGTTTTTT. Amino acids: CASSRELALDTGELFF.

The J gene is TRBJ1-5, the V gene TRBV5-6; 9 bases are shared with TRBD1. V gave up 4 bases and J gave up 7 bases; unmatched junction bases: 3. Germline values: CDR1 SGHDT, CDR2 YYEEEE. This CDR3 comprises 13 residues. The CDR3, as DNA: TGTGCCAGCAGCGGGGACAGGGAGCAGCCCCAGCATTTT. It codes for CASSGDREQPQHF.

The chain uses TRBV6-5 and TRBJ2-7; D perhaps matches TRBD2 (6 bases). Germline V CDR1 and CDR2: MNHEY, SVGAGI. The CDR3 is made up of 15 amino acids. Deletions cut 6 bases from V and 3 bases from J, with 18 bases between. CDR3 residues: CASSRVGGASYEQYF. Written as DNA, the CDR3 is TGTGCCAGCAGCAGAGTGGGGGGAGCTAGCTACGAGCAGTACTTC.

The chain joins TRBV4-2 to TRBJ2-1; 7 bases fit TRBD2. V trimming: 0 bases; J trimming: 10 bases; junction bases outside the gene matches: 18. Germline CDR1 reads LGHNA; CDR2 reads YNFKEQ. The CDR3 runs to 18 residues. CDR3: CASSQDRVIAGRLVEQFF. The CDR3 nucleotides are TGTGCCAGCAGCCAAGATCGGGTCATAGCGGGCCGCCTGGTGGAGCAGTTCTTC.